The TCR beta chain described here comes from a study of blood T cells in healthy people across ages. Study-level results: It was the long-lived donors that had more naive CD4+ cells and higher diversity than aged donors.

A second PCR, run for roughly 7 to 11 cycles, used a sample-barcoded 5' primer plus a J-beta primer mix. TCRdb reprocessed the 5' RACE reads via MiXCR and lists one record per CDR3 protein. The sample shows around 990,000 distinct CDR3 sequences, about 23% of them seen only once. This clonotype has just a few counts. Its antigen is currently unknown. The germline V gene has CDR1 MNHEY and CDR2 SMNVEV (reference sequence). This CDR3 is 18 amino acids long. J lost 0 bases, V lost 4 bases, and 7 bases had no gene match. Another study also made use of these data, one on T cells of mothers and their children. From that report: Mothers gave over 9 million TCR beta CDR3 reads each, and children about 3 million each.

The sequence came from a girl aged 2 to 9 in good health. J is TRBJ1-4 and V is TRBV27; TRBD1 matches at 11 bases. Sequenced material: blood. The CDR3 DNA follows: TGTGCCAGCAGTTCCTCGCCGGGACAGGGGGCAACTAATGAAAAACTGTTTTTT. Protein: CASSSSPGQGATNEKLFF.